This TCR beta chain was obtained from a study of graft-versus-host responses after intestinal transplantation. Unmatched junction bases numbered 8, after V lost 3 bases and J lost 2 bases. Looked up from germline, CDR1 is SNHLY and CDR2 is FYNNEI. This CDR3 has 16 residues. Repertoires were generated with immunoSEQ multiplex PCR, while TCRdb's copy carries only in-frame clones and drops some. The sample records about 90,000 clones, just under 95% being singletons. This clone appeared a single time. What it binds is not known. Study-wide results and caveats: Peak GvH clone levels in circulation were associated with early post-transplant HvG declines.

This TCR was recovered from a human donor who received an intestinal transplant. Material: unstimulated CD4+ T cells sorted from spleen or lymph node cells, obtained before intestinal transplant. The chain uses TRBV2 and TRBJ2-3; 7 bases line up with TRBD2. CDR3: CASSDGLGGYTDTQYF. The CDR3 nucleotides are TGTGCCAGCAGTGACGGACTAGGAGGGTACACAGATACGCAGTATTTT.